These T cell receptor beta chains were read from a single sample in a study of response to subunit inactivated influenza vaccine. From the RT-PCR reads, TCRdb called clonotypes with MiXCR, one entry per CDR3 protein. The sample yields more than 550,000 distinct CDR3 sequences, 10% to 15% seen once. The sequences come from PBMCs from blood, collected on the day of vaccination. These TCRs come from a man aged 45-65 years who received an inactivated influenza vaccine. The CDR3 runs from the conserved cysteine through the conserved F or W. A D gene is named only where the DNA matches it firmly. Only some rows state a clone size, as once, few, many or a class for expanded clones.

j_call v_call clone_size cdr3_length d_call cdr3_aa cdr3_nt
TRBJ2-5 TRBV7-9 once 15 TRBD1 CASSYKYGTEETQYF TGTGCCAGCAGCTACAAATATGGGACAGAAGAGACCCAGTACTTC
TRBJ2-1 TRBV5-1 few 14 TRBD2 CATSGTSGNNEQFF TGCGCCACTTCCGGGACTAGCGGAAACAATGAGCAGTTCTTC
TRBJ2-2 TRBV7-8 NA 14 NA CASSFKRGTGELFF TGTGCCAGCAGCTTCAAGAGGGGCACCGGGGAGCTGTTTTTT
TRBJ2-7 TRBV28 NA 16 NA CASPFGAEPFFYEQYF TGTGCCAGCCCTTTCGGGGCAGAACCCTTTTTCTACGAGCAGTACTTC
TRBJ2-7 TRBV5-5 few 17 TRBD1 CASSSSWGPGGSYEQYF TGTGCCAGCAGCTCCAGTTGGGGTCCAGGGGGCTCCTACGAGCAGTACTTC
TRBJ2-7 TRBV28 few 11 NA CASSLGGWQYF TGTGCCAGCAGTTTGGGGGGATGGCAGTACTTC
TRBJ1-4 TRBV15 few 14 NA CATSRDRAVEKLFF TGTGCCACCAGCAGAGACAGGGCGGTCGAAAAACTGTTTTTT
TRBJ2-7 TRBV6-2/TRBV6-3 NA 17 NA CASNARRTGHQTYEQYF TGTGCCAGCAACGCGCGGCGAACGGGACACCAGACCTACGAGCAGTACTTC
TRBJ2-5 TRBV29-1 NA 11 NA CSAIPVETQYF TGCAGCGCAATCCCCGTGGAGACCCAGTACTTC
TRBJ2-7 TRBV20-1 NA 16 TRBD2 CSALPGLAHDSYEQYF TGCAGTGCTCTACCTGGACTAGCGCATGACTCCTACGAGCAGTACTTC
TRBJ2-7 TRBV12-3/TRBV12-4 many 13 NA CASRRGSSYEQYF TGTGCCAGCAGACGCGGATCTTCCTACGAGCAGTACTTC
TRBJ2-1 TRBV27 few 16 NA CASSFLSSGSYNEQFF TGTGCCAGCAGTTTTCTTTCCTCGGGCTCCTACAATGAGCAGTTCTTC
TRBJ2-4 TRBV7-2 NA 16 TRBD1 CASSPGQGRDKNIQYF TGTGCCAGCAGCCCAGGACAGGGCAGAGACAAAAACATTCAGTACTTC
TRBJ2-1 TRBV25-1 few 15 TRBD2 CASSEQGLSVNEQFF TGTGCCAGCAGTGAACAGGGACTAAGCGTTAATGAGCAGTTCTTC
TRBJ1-2 TRBV11-2 NA 14 NA CASSLGNRDYGYTF TGTGCCAGCAGCTTAGGCAACAGGGACTATGGCTACACCTTC
TRBJ2-1 TRBV12-3/TRBV12-4 NA 13 TRBD1 CASRKGAQEARFF TGTGCCAGCAGGAAGGGGGCGCAGGAAGCTCGGTTCTTC
TRBJ1-1 TRBV7-9 few 14 NA CASSLAHRDTEAFF TGTGCCAGCAGCTTAGCCCACAGGGACACTGAAGCTTTCTTT
TRBJ1-5 TRBV12-3/TRBV12-4 many 15 TRBD1 CASSLRGQGKQPQHF TGTGCCAGCAGTTTAAGAGGACAGGGGAAACAGCCCCAGCATTTT
TRBJ2-2 TRBV27 NA 17 TRBD2 CASSSTSGGPRTGELFF TGTGCCAGCAGTTCGACTAGCGGGGGGCCGAGGACCGGGGAGCTGTTTTTT
TRBJ2-6 TRBV29-1 NA 14 NA CSVVTHSGANVLTF TGCAGCGTTGTTACCCACTCTGGGGCCAACGTCCTGACTTTC
TRBJ2-1 TRBV20-1 many 13 NA CSARRDNYNEQFF TGCAGTGCTCGCCGCGACAACTACAATGAGCAGTTCTTC
TRBJ2-5 TRBV29-1 NA 13 TRBD1 CSAVKQGAETQYF TGCAGCGCGGTAAAACAGGGGGCGGAGACCCAGTACTTC
TRBJ2-7 TRBV3-1 few 19 TRBD2 CASSQDEWVAGGRSYEQYF TGTGCCAGCAGCCAAGATGAATGGGTAGCGGGGGGGCGTTCCTACGAGCAGTACTTC
TRBJ2-3 TRBV7-2 many 11 NA CASGFTDTQYF TGTGCCAGCGGTTTCACAGATACGCAGTATTTT
TRBJ2-7 TRBV27 few 18 TRBD2 CASSWTSGRARYSYEQYF TGTGCCAGCAGTTGGACTAGCGGGAGGGCCCGCTATTCCTACGAGCAGTACTTC
TRBJ2-2 TRBV2 NA 15 TRBD2 CASSEGLGLVGELFF TGTGCCAGCAGTGAAGGCTTGGGACTAGTCGGGGAGCTGTTTTTT
TRBJ2-1 TRBV7-2 few 13 NA CASSPTAQYEQFF TGTGCCAGCAGCCCCACGGCACAGTATGAGCAGTTCTTC
TRBJ2-1 TRBV4-1 few 16 TRBD2 CASSQGGASGVNEQFF TGCGCCAGCAGCCAAGGAGGGGCTAGCGGGGTCAATGAGCAGTTCTTC
TRBJ2-3 TRBV11-1 few 13 TRBD2 CASSLLTSGTQYF TGTGCCAGCAGCTTACTGACTAGCGGGACCCAGTATTTT
TRBJ2-7 TRBV7-9 many 14 NA CASSLGGRGGEQYF TGTGCCAGCAGCTTAGGAGGCAGGGGTGGCGAGCAGTACTTC
TRBJ1-2 TRBV24-1 NA 14 TRBD1 CATSSQGANYGYTF TGTGCCACCAGTTCCCAGGGGGCTAACTATGGCTACACCTTC
TRBJ2-5 TRBV7-2 many 13 NA CASSFGLGETQYF TGTGCCAGCAGCTTCGGACTTGGGGAGACCCAGTACTTC
TRBJ2-3 TRBV7-2 NA 14 NA CASTLFPGTDTQYF TGTGCCAGCACCTTGTTTCCGGGGACAGATACGCAGTATTTT
TRBJ2-5 TRBV28 few 12 NA CASNLGKETQYF TGTGCCAGCAATTTGGGCAAAGAGACCCAGTACTTC
TRBJ2-1 TRBV7-9 few 15 NA CASSLVLDLYNEQFF TGTGCCAGCAGCTTGGTACTAGACCTCTACAATGAGCAGTTCTTC
TRBJ2-2 TRBV9 few 19 TRBD2 CASSVAGTSGGAPTGELFF TGTGCCAGCAGCGTAGCCGGGACTAGCGGGGGGGCCCCCACCGGGGAGCTGTTTTTT
TRBJ2-1 TRBV7-8 many 16 TRBD2 CASSITLAGFYNEQFF TGTGCCAGCAGCATAACACTAGCGGGGTTTTACAATGAGCAGTTCTTC
TRBJ1-1 TRBV3-1 many 15 NA CASSPRGAGDTEAFF TGTGCCAGCAGCCCCAGGGGCGCGGGGGACACTGAAGCTTTCTTT
TRBJ2-1 TRBV10-3 few 11 NA CATGRGDEQFF TGTGCCACAGGGCGGGGTGATGAGCAGTTCTTC
TRBJ1-2 TRBV10-3 few 14 TRBD1 CAISGDRGNYGYTF TGTGCCATCAGTGGGGACAGGGGAAACTATGGCTACACCTTC
TRBJ2-5 TRBV4-3 few 16 TRBD2 CASSQVFLAGQETQYF TGCGCCAGCAGCCAAGTGTTCCTAGCGGGACAAGAGACCCAGTACTTC
TRBJ2-7 TRBV28 NA 15 NA CASGTRDKVSYEQYF TGTGCCAGCGGGACCCGGGACAAAGTCTCCTACGAGCAGTACTTC
TRBJ2-7 TRBV6-1 few 13 TRBD2 CASQAGGRSEQYF TGTGCCAGCCAGGCGGGGGGTCGGAGTGAGCAGTACTTC
TRBJ2-1 TRBV10-2 few 15 NA CASRAIARDYNEQFF TGCGCCAGCAGGGCGATAGCGCGGGATTACAATGAGCAGTTCTTC
TRBJ2-1 TRBV7-2 few 16 TRBD1 CASSLTGAYGGNEQFF TGTGCCAGCAGCTTGACAGGGGCCTACGGGGGCAATGAGCAGTTCTTC
TRBJ2-1 TRBV6-1 few 14 TRBD1 CASRGQGALNEQFF TGTGCCAGCAGGGGACAGGGGGCATTGAATGAGCAGTTCTTC
TRBJ2-7 TRBV7-8 NA 15 TRBD1 CASSFGQGPSYEQYF TGTGCCAGCAGCTTCGGACAGGGCCCCTCCTACGAGCAGTACTTC
TRBJ2-2 TRBV4-3 few 19 TRBD2 CASSQGASGGAFVTGELFF TGCGCCAGCAGCCAAGGCGCTAGCGGGGGGGCTTTTGTCACCGGGGAGCTGTTTTTT
TRBJ1-4 TRBV12-3/TRBV12-4 NA 13 NA CASSHREGEKLFF TGTGCCAGCAGCCACAGGGAGGGGGAAAAACTGTTTTTT
TRBJ2-3 TRBV3-1 NA 17 TRBD2 CASSQDLTSGATDTQYF TGTGCCAGCAGCCAAGATCTAACTAGCGGGGCCACAGATACGCAGTATTTT
TRBJ2-5 TRBV2 NA 14 TRBD1 CASSDDRAEETQYF TGTGCCAGCAGTGACGACAGGGCGGAAGAGACCCAGTACTTC
TRBJ2-2 TRBV20-1 few 12 NA CSARDGFGELFF TGCAGTGCTAGAGACGGGTTCGGGGAGCTGTTTTTT
TRBJ2-7 TRBV4-2 few 14 NA CASSQVSKSYEQYF TGTGCCAGCAGCCAAGTCTCAAAGTCCTACGAGCAGTACTTC